This is a list of T cell receptor beta chains from one sample in a study of cytomegalovirus exposure and HLA in healthy donors. The protocol was immunoSEQ multiplex PCR, while the TCRdb copy is restricted to in-frame clones and leaves out a portion. The data contain some 84,000 clones, 78% of them singletons. What was sequenced was PBMCs. These receptors all stem from a male donor in good health and CMV-seropositive. The CDR3 runs from the conserved cysteine through the conserved F or W. D genes are given only for firm matches. For some rows the clone size is stated as once, few or many, or as a class when expanded; others skip it.

D gene	CDR3 length	V gene	J gene	clone size	CDR3 protein	CDR3 DNA
-	16	TRBV5-4	TRBJ2-2	medium-sized	CASSLAAGPNTGELFF	TGTGCCAGCAGCTTGGCGGCGGGCCCGAACACCGGGGAGCTGTTTTTT
-	16	TRBV2	TRBJ1-2	-	CASRAREGLSLDGYTF	TGTGCCAGCAGGGCCCGGGAGGGGTTGAGTTTGGATGGCTACACCTTC
TRBD2	14	TRBV10-3	TRBJ2-3	-	CASLLAGVKDTQYF	TGTGCCAGCCTACTAGCGGGAGTTAAAGATACGCAGTATTTT
-	15	TRBV28	TRBJ2-3	once	CASSSGERDTDTQYF	TGTGCCAGCAGTTCGGGGGAGAGGGACACAGATACGCAGTATTTT
TRBD1	15	TRBV2	TRBJ1-1	-	CATAGTGLPGTEAFF	TGTGCCACTGCCGGGACAGGGCTACCTGGCACTGAAGCTTTCTTT
-	14	TRBV6-5	TRBJ2-4	once	CASSKLVLKNIQYF	TGTGCCAGCAGCAAACTAGTACTCAAAAACATTCAGTACTTC
-	13	TRBV6-6	TRBJ2-1	-	CASSYSTVAGRFF	TGTGCCAGCAGTTACTCGACAGTGGCGGGAAGATTCTTC
TRBD2	16	TRBV6-6	TRBJ2-7	-	CASRDRTSGSFYEQYF	TGTGCCAGCAGGGACAGGACTAGCGGGAGTTTTTACGAGCAGTACTTC
-	15	TRBV28	TRBJ2-2	-	CASRPPPLGTGELFF	TGTGCCAGCAGGCCCCCCCCGCTCGGGACCGGGGAGCTGTTTTTT
TRBD1	15	TRBV28	TRBJ1-1	-	CASSSQGRKNTEAFF	TGTGCCAGCAGTTCACAGGGGCGAAAGAACACTGAAGCTTTCTTT
-	11	TRBV2	TRBJ1-2	-	CASKAGDGYTF	TGTGCCAGCAAGGCAGGGGATGGCTACACCTTC
TRBD1	15	TRBV28	TRBJ1-5	-	CASSIPGQGHQPQHF	TGTGCCAGCAGTATCCCGGGACAGGGGCATCAGCCCCAGCATTTT
-	16	TRBV7-9	TRBJ2-1	-	CASSQTRSPTDNEQFF	TGTGCCAGTTCTCAGACCCGGAGCCCAACGGACAATGAGCAGTTCTTC
-	15	TRBV28	TRBJ1-5	-	CASSSQGLSNQPQHF	TGTGCCAGCAGTTCACAGGGCCTTAGCAATCAGCCCCAGCATTTT
TRBD1	14	TRBV6-1	TRBJ2-2	few	CASSGGTDTGELFF	TGTGCCAGCAGTGGAGGGACAGACACCGGGGAGCTGTTTTTT
TRBD2	16	TRBV9	TRBJ2-7	once	CASSVIGSPGAGEQYF	TGTGCCAGCAGCGTAATAGGATCGCCGGGAGCGGGGGAGCAGTACTTC
-	13	TRBV9	TRBJ2-3	-	CASSPSPGDTQYF	TGTGCCAGCAGCCCTAGCCCTGGGGATACGCAGTATTTT
TRBD2	15	TRBV4-2	TRBJ2-7	few	CASSQAETSGYEQYF	TGTGCCAGCAGCCAAGCTGAGACTAGCGGCTACGAGCAGTACTTC